The present entry profiles one T cell receptor (beta chain) with its context. This clonotype has only a few counts. Its antigen is unknown. Base qualities are not recorded, but no much larger clone differs from it by a single base. Interpreted using the paper, the treatment or condition label stands for: allogeneic hematopoietic cell transplantation with graft depleted of TCRalphabeta T cells and CD19 B cells. The children who served as transplant recipients had been given grafts of TCRalphabeta/CD19-depleted allogeneic hematopoietic cells. The data derive from a study of T-cell reconstitution after alpha-beta-depleted transplantation in children (dated by TCRdb to the mid-2010s). Some background on the complete study: The study quantitatively tracked T-cell immune reconstitution after TCRalphabeta/CD19-depleted allogeneic hematopoietic cell transplantation in children using TCR repertoire profiling. What the research found in general, with its limitations: Apparently early alphabetaT-cell count recovery about two months after transplant reportedly relied on only several hundred rapidly expanded clones derived from non-depleted graft cells. In some patients, the high TCRbeta diversity seen at day 60 was put down to recipient T cells and intrathymic progenitors that had survived conditioning. Over subsequent months, a decline in hyperexpanded clone frequencies was noted, and after one year, T-cell counts and TCRbeta diversity were mostly ascribed to newly produced T cells.

According to the germline V gene, CDR1 reads SNHLY and CDR2 reads FYNNEI. V and J are truncated by 7 bases and 5 bases respectively, leaving an intervening sequence of 20 bases. The CDR3 spans 16 residues, from the cysteine through the phenylalanine. This entry keeps only the CDR3 DNA: 48 bases, framed from base 1. To prepare the library, PCR was applied. Instrument used: Illumina HiSeq 2500. To normalize quantification of the TCRbeta repertoire, the TCR libraries were built with molecular barcoding that relied on unique molecular identifiers. TCRdb reworked the public reads: Q25 trimming with fastp, MiXCR clone assembly, productive beta chains retained. Records with the same CDR3 protein are collapsed into one entry carrying the most frequent genes and DNA. This sample has about 640,000 distinct CDR3 sequences in its table, and roughly 13% of those were observed once. Of the sample, around 2.2% falls within the top ten clones.

Here the chain combines TRBV2 and TRBJ2-2; D gene: possibly TRBD2, on 6 matching bases. Here the sequenced sample was PBMCs, mostly from graft donor cells, taken 360 days after TCRalphabeta/CD19-depleted stem cell transplant. This receptor was taken from a male patient younger than 18 who had a stem cell transplant for acute myeloid leukemia, so the T cells may come from the graft donor. Here the CDR3 is given as CASTLLAGRRTGELFF. Here is the DNA: TGTGCCAGCACTCTCCTGGCGGGGCGTCGGACCGGGGAGCTGTTTTTT.